This TCR beta chain was identified in a study of metastatic and nonmetastatic thyroid tumors. The wider study: Thyroid patients, malignant and benign, had repertoires compared across blood and tumor or nodule tissue.

Study processing details: In papillary thyroid cancer, a distant-metastasis classifier was built using CDR3 differences across clinicopathological groups. With MiXCR, TCRdb called clones anew from the PCR reads. V and J calls and clone size were set by TCRdb, not the authors. The data hold roughly 90,000 clones, with approximately 15% observed a single time. V trimming: 8 bases; J trimming: 8 bases; junction bases outside the gene matches: 14. The CDR3 totals 15 residues. Germline loops: CDR1 SNHLY, CDR2 FYNNEI. Among the patients, none had received any treatment before thyroid surgery. This clone was detected ten times or more.

This sequence joins TRBV2 and TRBJ1-4, with TRBD1 matching 7 bases. This receptor was identified in a female donor with papillary thyroid cancer or a benign thyroid nodule (not recorded which). Some clones in this sample may be carry-over from other donors' samples. The sequenced material came from blood. The CDR3 here is CASEPDRARREKLFF. The CDR3 nucleotides are TGTGCCAGCGAGCCAGACAGGGCCCGCAGGGAAAAACTGTTTTTT. Together with reference TRBV2 and TRBJ1-4, the CDR3 gives the full variable domain: EPEVTQTPSHQVTQMGQEVILRCVPISNHLYFYWYRQILGQKVEFLVSFYNNEISEKSEIFDDQFSVERPDGSNFTLKIRSTKLEDSAMYFCASEPDRARREKLFFGSGTQLSVL.